The 2 T cell receptor beta chains given below trace back to one sample, sequenced in a study of shared clonotypes between healthy human individuals. Method: immunoSEQ multiplex PCR; TCRdb's copy keeps in-frame clones and lacks some. The sample includes about 2 million clones, approximately 95% of them seen just once. As defined, naive CD8 cells were CD45RO-negative and positively selected for CCR7, with terminally differentiated effector memory CD45RA+ cells excluded. Sequencing was done on a sample of naive CD8+ T cells sorted from blood. Receptors originate from a man aged 18 to 29 in good health.

This chain joins TRBV6-1 and TRBJ2-5; TRBD1 matches at 11 bases. This CDR3 is built from 15 residues. Per the germline V gene, CDR1 is MNHNS and CDR2 is SASEGT. V shed 3 bases, J shed 5 bases, and the junction held 5 bases outside the gene matches. The CDR3 DNA sequence: TGTGCCAGCAGTGAGGACAGGGGGCTCGAGGAGACCCAGTACTTC. This gives the protein CASSEDRGLEETQYF.

The chain couples TRBV4-1 to TRBJ2-2; unclear D gene. CDR3 length equals 14 residues. In germline, CDR1 is MGHRA, CDR2 YSYEKL. The V gene lost 0 bases and the J gene lost 4 bases, with 6 bases spanning the gap. CDR3 DNA sequence: TGCGCCAGCAGCCAAGACCGAAGCACCGGGGAGCTGTTTTTT. Residues: CASSQDRSTGELFF.